The entry that follows covers one T cell receptor beta chain sequence. Its specificity is not known. The V and J ends lost 3 bases and 3 bases respectively, with 8 bases between them. Germline V CDR1 and CDR2: MDHEN, SYDVKM. The CDR3 has 13 amino acids. The sample's treatment: 10-day PBMC culture with coronavirus spike peptide pools or control peptides (ViraFEST assay). With the Oncomine TCR Beta short-read assay, DNA from cultured CD4+ T cells was sequenced. TCRdb passed the PCR reads through MiXCR, listing each CDR3 protein once. The sample consists of over 10,000 distinct CDR3 sequences, roughly four fifths of them appearing once. The source of the sample is a study of vaccination and CD4 T cells after COVID-19.

The sequence derives from a human donor who had recovered from COVID-19. The chain carries TRBV28 and TRBJ1-2; D gene unclear. Sequenced sample: CD4+ T cells from blood, cultured in vitro. CDR3 sequence reads: CASSFKEYYGYTF. CDR3 DNA sequence: TGTGCCAGCAGTTTTAAGGAATACTATGGCTACACCTTC.